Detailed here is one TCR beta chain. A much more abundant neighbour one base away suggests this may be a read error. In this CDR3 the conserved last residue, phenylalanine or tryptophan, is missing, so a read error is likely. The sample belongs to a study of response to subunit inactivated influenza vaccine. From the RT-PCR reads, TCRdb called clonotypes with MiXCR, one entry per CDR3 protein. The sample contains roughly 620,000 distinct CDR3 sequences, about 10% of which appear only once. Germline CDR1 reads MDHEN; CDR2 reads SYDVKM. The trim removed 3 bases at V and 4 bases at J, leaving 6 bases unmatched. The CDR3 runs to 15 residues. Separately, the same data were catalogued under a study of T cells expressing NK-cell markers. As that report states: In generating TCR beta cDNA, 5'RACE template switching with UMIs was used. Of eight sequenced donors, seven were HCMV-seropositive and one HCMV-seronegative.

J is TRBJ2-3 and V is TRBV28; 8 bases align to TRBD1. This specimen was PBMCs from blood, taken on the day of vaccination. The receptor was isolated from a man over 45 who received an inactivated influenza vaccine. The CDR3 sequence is CASSFTDRGPDTQYL. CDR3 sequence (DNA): TGTGCCAGCAGTTTCACCGACAGGGGCCCAGATACGCAGTATCTT.